Below are 32 T cell receptor beta chains sequenced from a single sample in a study of cytomegalovirus exposure and HLA in healthy donors. Both 60 Vbeta primers and 13 Jbeta primers went into the PCR. The protocol was immunoSEQ multiplex PCR, while the TCRdb copy is restricted to in-frame clones and leaves out a portion. The sample lists over 150,000 clones, 75% to 90% occurring once. Input material: PBMCs. All receptors come from a boy between 2 and 10 years old in good health and CMV-seronegative.

This clone was recorded once. This chain links TRBV15 with TRBJ1-1; D is unclear. V was cut by 0 bases and J by 4 bases, with 12 bases left in between. CDR3 length: 15 residues. Germline loops: CDR1 LNHNV, CDR2 YYDKDF (reference sequence). CDR3 loop: CATSRDRGKGTEAFF. In nucleotides, the CDR3 is TGTGCCACCAGCAGAGATCGCGGGAAGGGCACTGAAGCTTTCTTT.

The CDR3 DNA reads as TGTGCCAGCAGCTTGGGGGTCAGGGGCGGTGGGGAGACCCAGTACTTC. Residues: CASSLGVRGGGETQYF. The rearrangement links TRBV5-6 to TRBJ2-5; a possible D gene is TRBD1 (6 bases). There are 16 residues in the CDR3. V was cut by 0 bases and J by 5 bases, with 17 bases left in between. Germline V CDR1 and CDR2: SGHDT, YYEEEE.

This chain uses TRBV6-1 with TRBJ1-2; D might be TRBD1 (5 bases). Trimming removed 4 bases from V and 8 bases from J, with 14 bases in between. Germline lookup yields CDR1 MNHNS and CDR2 SASEGT. This CDR3 has 13 residues. CDR3 nucleotide sequence: TGTGCCAGCAGTGGAAGTCAGGGCGAGGGCTACACCTTC. This translates into CASSGSQGEGYTF.

The chain joins TRBV6-5 to TRBJ2-3, with 11 positions matching TRBD2. CDR1 and CDR2 from the germline V gene are MNHEY and SVGAGI. Trimming cost V 4 bases and J 6 bases; bases outside gene matches: 9. The CDR3 covers 16 residues. The CDR3 bases are TGTGCCAGCAGTTCGGCTAGCGGGGGGCCGGGGGATACGCAGTATTTT. It encodes CASSSASGGPGDTQYF.

About this clone itself: Other DNA variants within this sample encode the same CDR3. This chain joins TRBV19 and TRBJ1-1; TRBD1 agrees at 7 bases. The germline V gene has CDR1 LNHDA and CDR2 SQIVND (reference sequence). The CDR3 is made up of 14 amino acids. Trimming took 7 bases from V and 5 from J; bases not matched to a gene: 10. CDR3 in amino acids: CASNPTGVGTEAFF. The CDR3 region has the DNA TGTGCCAGTAACCCAACAGGGGTGGGGACTGAAGCTTTCTTT.

The rearrangement joins TRBV4-1 to TRBJ2-5; D may be TRBD1 (5 bases). V was pared by 1 base and J by 2 bases, with 8 bases between. This CDR3 comprises 14 residues. Germline V gene data show CDR1 as MGHRA and CDR2 as YSYEKL. The CDR3 loop is CASSQVQGQETQYF. The CDR3 region has the DNA TGCGCCAGCAGCCAAGTTCAGGGTCAAGAGACCCAGTACTTC.

The gene calls are TRBV4-3 and TRBJ2-3; D is perhaps TRBD2 (6 bases). Germline values: CDR1 LGHNA, CDR2 YSLEER. The CDR3 contains 14 residues. V gave up 4 bases and J gave up 0 bases, with 8 bases separating them. CDR3 loop: CASSPGESTDTQYF. CDR3 DNA sequence: TGCGCCAGCAGCCCGGGGGAAAGCACAGATACGCAGTATTTT.

The genes are TRBV9 and TRBJ1-2; 8 bases match TRBD1. Trimming at V came to 0 bases and at J to 8 bases, leaving 9 bases not matched to a gene. Germline V gene lookup returns CDR1 SGDLS and CDR2 YYNGEE. The CDR3 runs 15 residues. The CDR3 region has the DNA TGTGCCAGCAGCGTAGGGTTGGACAGGGAGGGAGGCTACACCTTC. Protein product: CASSVGLDREGGYTF.

V usage is TRBV11-2 and J usage is TRBJ2-3; weak D call: TRBD2 (5 bases). CDR1 and CDR2 from the germline V gene are SGHAT and FQNNGV. The V gene lost 3 bases and the J gene lost 4 bases, with 11 bases spanning the gap. This CDR3 contains 14 residues. The CDR3 nucleotides are TGTGCCAGCAGCTTGGACTTTATCGCAGATACGCAGTATTTT. Translated, it gives CASSLDFIADTQYF.

The chain combines TRBV2 with TRBJ2-7; maybe TRBD1 (6 bases). Germline loops: CDR1 SNHLY, CDR2 FYNNEI. V was trimmed by 5 bases and J by 0 bases, leaving 8 bases between them. CDR3 length: 13 amino acids. CDR3: CASSLDSSYEQYV. The CDR3 DNA follows: TGTGCCAGCAGTTTGGACAGCTCCTACGAGCAGTACGTC.

The V and J genes are TRBV6-5 and TRBJ1-3, with TRBD1 identical over 9 bases. Germline CDR1 and CDR2: MNHEY and SVGAGI. This CDR3 has 15 residues. The V and J ends lost 8 bases and 3 bases, in that order; junction bases with no gene match: 8. CDR3 bases: TGTGCCAGCCGTTTTGGACAGGGGAATGGAAACACCATATATTTT. Encoded protein: CASRFGQGNGNTIYF.

This chain uses TRBV5-6 with TRBJ2-7; tentative D call: TRBD2 (5 bases). CDR1 is SGHDT and CDR2 is YYEEEE in the germline V gene. The V gene lost 4 bases and the J gene lost 7 bases, with 12 bases spanning the gap. The CDR3 is made up of 12 amino acids. The CDR3 nucleotides are TGTGCCAGCAGCATCGGCGGGTTTGAGCAGTACGTC. It translates to CASSIGGFEQYV.

The table lists this clone with a few counts. The V call is TRBV5-4, the J call TRBJ2-3; 8 nucleotides match TRBD1. Germline CDR1 reads SGHNT; CDR2 reads YYREEE (reference sequence). The length of the CDR3 is 15 residues. Trimming at V came to 4 bases and at J to 2 bases, leaving 6 bases not matched to a gene. CDR3 DNA sequence: TGTGCCAGCAGCACCGGGACAGGCCACACAGATACGCAGTATTTT. Translation: CASSTGTGHTDTQYF.

The chain recombines TRBV4-2 with TRBJ2-3; a weak D match, TRBD2 (6 bases). The CDR3 spans 19 residues. Germline assignment: CDR1 LGHNA and CDR2 YNFKEQ. The V end was cut by 0 bases, the J end by 0 bases, with 19 bases between. The CDR3 reads CASSQDYGPGVRSTDTQYF. In DNA form, the CDR3 reads TGTGCCAGCAGCCAAGATTACGGACCGGGAGTGAGAAGCACAGATACGCAGTATTTT.

The chain links TRBV2 to TRBJ1-1; D possibly corresponds to TRBD1 (5 bases). Deletions cut 7 bases from V and 1 base from J, with 10 bases between. Germline V gene sequence: CDR1 SNHLY, CDR2 FYNNEI. The CDR3 is made up of 13 amino acids. The CDR3 bases are TGTGCCAGCACCACGGGGGGGAACACTGAAGCTTTCTTT. It translates to CASTTGGNTEAFF.

This chain uses TRBV7-9 with TRBJ2-5; D remains ambiguous. The V end lost 7 bases, the J end lost 3 bases, and 21 bases lay between the germline ends. This CDR3 region has 16 residues. Germline CDR1 is SEHNR and CDR2 is FQNEAQ (reference sequence). This CDR3 reads CASIKPIWATKETQYF. CDR3 DNA: TGTGCCAGCATCAAACCGATATGGGCGACCAAAGAGACCCAGTACTTC.

The chain has TRBV7-9 and TRBJ2-1; 12 nucleotides match TRBD2. J was trimmed by 6 bases and V by 0 bases; bases with no gene match: 9. The CDR3 is made up of 18 amino acids. Germline CDR1 SEHNR, CDR2 FQNEAQ (reference sequence). The CDR3 spells CASSLASTGLAGPNEQFF. The CDR3 region has the DNA TGTGCCAGCAGCTTAGCCTCCACGGGACTAGCGGGCCCCAATGAGCAGTTCTTC.

The chain carries TRBV18 and TRBJ1-1; a possible D gene is TRBD1 (5 bases). Germline CDR1 KGHSH, CDR2 LQKENI. Trimming pared 2 bases from V and 3 bases from J, leaving 7 bases between. The CDR3 totals 13 residues. CDR3 nucleotides: TGTGCCAGCTCACCAAAAGGGGACACTGAAGCTTTCTTT. Protein: CASSPKGDTEAFF.

J is TRBJ2-1 and V is TRBV5-1; 11 positions agree with TRBD2. Germline V lookup: CDR1 SGHRS, CDR2 YFSETQ. V was pared by 0 bases and J by 2 bases, with 7 bases of the junction left unmatched. The CDR3 consists of 18 residues. For the CDR3, the DNA is TGCGCCAGCAGCTTGGAGTCTAGCGGGGGGCTCACCTACAATGAGCAGTTCTTC. This sequence encodes CASSLESSGGLTYNEQFF.

The sample holds a few counts of this clone. CDR3 sequence (DNA): TGCAGCGTTGTTGTTAGCGGGGGGACCCTCACAGATACGCAGTATTTT. This sequence encodes CSVVVSGGTLTDTQYF. The chain links TRBV29-1 to TRBJ2-3; 10 bases map to TRBD2. Looked up from germline, CDR1 is SQVTM and CDR2 is ANQGSEA. This CDR3 spans 16 amino acids. After removal of 4 bases from V and 2 bases from J, the junction contained 9 bases not matched to a gene.

The chain carries TRBV19 and TRBJ1-1, with TRBD1 matching 7 bases. Germline trimming cut 5 bases from V and 3 bases from J; bases unmatched to any gene: 9. Looked up from germline, CDR1 is LNHDA and CDR2 is SQIVND (reference sequence). The CDR3 loop spans 15 amino acids. The CDR3 DNA reads TGTGCCAGTAGTGTTCCGGACAGGCTATACACTGAAGCTTTCTTT. This codes for CASSVPDRLYTEAFF.

The chain couples TRBV15 to TRBJ2-2; D is possibly TRBD1 (5 bases). This CDR3 comprises 15 residues. The germline CDR1 and CDR2 sequences are LNHNV and YYDKDF (reference sequence). Trimming took 8 bases from V and 0 from J, leaving 13 bases between them. CDR3 in amino acids: CATAGQAANTGELFF. DNA of the CDR3: TGTGCCACCGCAGGGCAGGCTGCGAACACCGGGGAGCTGTTTTTT.

The CDR3 sequence: CASSYGQYNEQFF. CDR3 bases: TGTGCCAGCAGTTACGGGCAGTACAATGAGCAGTTCTTC. The chain combines TRBV6-5 with TRBJ2-1; D call uncertain. Germline V gene lookup returns CDR1 MNHEY and CDR2 SVGAGI. The CDR3 is 13 residues long. The V end lost 2 bases, the J end lost 4 bases, and 6 bases lay between the germline ends.

The V gene is TRBV20-1, the J gene TRBJ1-4; weak D call: TRBD1 (6 bases). Per the germline V gene, CDR1 is DFQATT and CDR2 is SNEGSKA (reference sequence). V lost 3 bases to trimming and J lost 8 bases, with 7 bases between them. The CDR3 contains 11 residues. Here the CDR3 reads CSARRGEKLFF. The CDR3 DNA follows: TGCAGTGCTAGGAGGGGGGAAAAACTGTTTTTT.

The rearrangement links TRBV6-5 to TRBJ1-6; 7 bases align to TRBD1. This CDR3 contains 14 residues. From germline, CDR1 is MNHEY and CDR2 SVGAGI. V trimming: 5 bases; J trimming: 5 bases; junction bases outside the gene matches: 3. CDR3 sequence reads: CASSVDRNNSPLHF. CDR3 in DNA: TGTGCCAGCAGTGTGGACAGGAATAATTCACCCCTCCACTTT.

The V gene is TRBV7-9, the J gene TRBJ1-1; D gene ambiguous. With 1 base removed from V and 1 base from J, the gap between germline ends came to 13 bases. Germline assignment: CDR1 SEHNR and CDR2 FQNEAQ (reference sequence). This CDR3 has 16 residues. Here the CDR3 reads CASSLDGSGTNTEAFF. CDR3 nucleotide sequence: TGTGCCAGCAGCTTAGATGGGTCAGGCACGAACACTGAAGCTTTCTTT.

The chain recombines TRBV9 with TRBJ2-5, with D perhaps TRBD1 (6 bases). Trimming removed 4 bases from V and 6 bases from J, with 16 bases in between. The CDR3 length is 14 residues. Germline CDR1 is SGDLS and CDR2 is YYNGEE. Here the CDR3 reads CASSPGLGTKTQYF. CDR3 DNA sequence: TGTGCCAGCAGCCCCGGGTTGGGGACAAAGACCCAGTACTTC.

The gene calls are TRBV5-1 and TRBJ1-2, with a tentative D call TRBD1 (6 bases). The CDR3 sequence is 14 residues long. Between the trimmed V and J ends, which lost 8 bases and 4 bases, there was a span of 18 bases. Germline values: CDR1 SGHRS, CDR2 YFSETQ. Written as DNA, the CDR3 is TGCGCCAGTGGCCCAGGGGAGGGTACCTATGGCTACACCTTC. The encoded protein is CASGPGEGTYGYTF.

This chain connects TRBV9 to TRBJ2-1; D may be TRBD2 (5 bases). The CDR3 is 12 residues long. V lost 9 bases, J lost 1 base, and 8 bases lay in between. Germline lookup yields CDR1 SGDLS and CDR2 YYNGEE. The CDR3 DNA sequence: TGTGCCACCGCGGGTTCCTACAATGAGCAGTTCTTC. Its protein product is CATAGSYNEQFF. Full variable domain (outside the CDR3, taken from reference TRBV9 and TRBJ2-1): DSGVTQTPKHLITATGQRVTLRCSPRSGDLSVYWYQQSLDQGLQFLIQYYNGEERAKGNILERFSAQQFPDLHSELNLSSLELGDSALYFCATAGSYNEQFFGPGTRLTVL.

The rearrangement joins TRBV5-1 to TRBJ2-1; 7 bases fit TRBD2. V was pared by 3 bases and J by 6 bases, with 6 bases of the junction left unmatched. The CDR3 has 14 residues. Per germline, CDR1 SGHRS and CDR2 YFSETQ. This CDR3 reads CASSWGGIGNEQFF. The CDR3 DNA follows: TGCGCCAGCAGCTGGGGGGGTATTGGCAATGAGCAGTTCTTC.

The V call is TRBV10-3, the J call TRBJ2-7; D unresolved. Germline CDR1 is ENHRY and CDR2 is SYGVKD. The ends were cut back, 0 bases at V and 7 bases at J, with 10 bases in the middle. This CDR3 spans 13 amino acids. CDR3 protein: CAISESNLWEQYV. The CDR3 bases are TGTGCCATCAGTGAGTCCAACCTGTGGGAGCAGTACGTC.

This chain links TRBV7-9 with TRBJ2-2; D is ambiguous. The CDR3 consists of 11 residues. The germline V gene has CDR1 SEHNR and CDR2 FQNEAQ (reference sequence). Trimming cost V 5 bases and J 5 bases, with 3 bases left between them. CDR3 nucleotides: TGTGCCAGCAGCATAACCGGGGAGCTGTTTTTT. Protein: CASSITGELFF.